This T cell receptor (beta chain) was obtained from a study of T cell responses to AZD1222 COVID-19 vaccine. Study-wide points: Nearly half of unique spike-specific TCRs reportedly avoided B.1.351 and B.1.1.7 mutated regions. The peak T cell response came first, and repertoires were sampled only after it. The sample set comprised mostly white British donors with more females, and clonal diversity was possibly underestimated.

Some second doses came at about 4 weeks and others at about 12 weeks; these were pooled. The CDR3 covers 16 residues. Germline V gives CDR1 SGHRS, CDR2 YFSETQ. The V and J ends lost 0 bases and 1 base respectively, with 8 bases between them. A word on this clone: Its antigen remains unknown.

Only in-frame clones appear in the TCRdb table, and some are missing; sequencing was by immunoSEQ multiplex PCR. This table has 50,000 to 60,000 clones, roughly three quarters appearing once. This receptor was taken from an adult who received the AZD1222 COVID-19 vaccine. Sequences were derived from peripheral blood, sampled 28 days after the second AZD1222 dose. The V and J genes are TRBV5-1 and TRBJ2-6; weak D call: TRBD1 (5 bases). The CDR3 here is CASSLAAGSGANVLTF. The CDR3 nucleotides read TGCGCCAGCAGCTTGGCCGCAGGGTCTGGGGCCAACGTCCTGACTTTC.